The 29 T cell receptor beta chains below come from one sample, sequenced in a study of blood T cells in healthy people across ages. Through a sample-barcoded 5' primer and a J-beta primer mix, a second PCR was run for roughly 6 to 12 cycles. One entry per CDR3 protein results from TCRdb running MiXCR on the 5' RACE reads. This table holds some 1.5 million distinct CDR3 sequences, 28% found once. The sequenced sample consisted of blood. These TCRs come from a woman aged 25 to 45 in good health.

The chain carries TRBV2 and TRBJ2-7; tentatively, D is TRBD1 (5 bases). Trimming stripped 4 bases from V and 6 bases from J, with 13 bases between. The CDR3 totals 13 residues. Germline CDR1 reads SNHLY; CDR2 reads FYNNEI. For the CDR3, the DNA is TGTGCCAGCAGTGCCGGATCTAGGGGCGAGCAGTACTTC. Translated: CASSAGSRGEQYF.

This clonotype was observed a handful of times. The V and J genes are TRBV27 and TRBJ2-7; D is unclear. V gave up 7 bases and J gave up 5 bases, with 15 bases separating them. The CDR3 runs 13 residues. The germline CDR1 and CDR2 sequences are MNHEY and SMNVEV (reference sequence). The CDR3 region has the DNA TGTGCCAGCACTCAAAGCGAGTCCAACGAGCAGTACTTC. This translates into CASTQSESNEQYF.

The rearrangement uses TRBV28 and TRBJ1-1; 7 bases match TRBD1. This CDR3 spans 15 amino acids. V lost 5 bases to trimming and J lost 3 bases; unmatched junction nucleotides: 9. Per germline, CDR1 MDHEN and CDR2 SYDVKM. The CDR3 sequence: CASSRGGGGDTEAFF. CDR3 DNA sequence: TGTGCCAGCAGTAGAGGGGGCGGGGGGGACACTGAAGCTTTCTTT.

The chain uses TRBV12-3 or TRBV12-4 and TRBJ2-2; D not certain. The CDR3 extends over 12 amino acids. V gave up 10 bases and J gave up 4 bases, with 10 bases separating them. The DNA of the CDR3 is TGTGCCACCCCCGATAGCACCGGGGAGCTGTTTTTT. Protein: CATPDSTGELFF.

The V gene is TRBV12-3 or TRBV12-4, the J gene TRBJ1-2, with D maybe TRBD1 (5 bases). The CDR3 runs to 13 residues. V was clipped by 6 bases and J by 10 bases, with 18 bases between them. Here the CDR3 DNA reads TGTGCCAGCAGCTCCCGGGACCGGGATGACTACACCTTC. This encodes CASSSRDRDDYTF.

V gene TRBV4-3 combines with J gene TRBJ2-1, with 7 positions matching TRBD1. The CDR3 has 15 amino acids. In germline, CDR1 is LGHNA, CDR2 YSLEER. Trimming at V came to 3 bases and at J to 13 bases, leaving 15 bases not matched to a gene. Written as DNA, the CDR3 is TGCGCCAGCAGCCACCGGGACAGCGAAGGGGAGACCCAGTTCTTC. Protein: CASSHRDSEGETQFF.

The chain uses TRBV6-5 and TRBJ2-1; D assignment may be TRBD1 or TRBD2 (5 bases each). V shed 2 bases and J shed 5 bases, with 10 bases lying between them. From germline, CDR1 is MNHEY and CDR2 SVGAGI. The CDR3 length is 14 residues. For the CDR3, the DNA is TGTGCCAGCAGTTACGGTGGGGGACACAATGAGCAGTTCTTC. It yields the protein CASSYGGGHNEQFF.

This clonotype appeared a few times. The CDR3: CASKYLSGGSTDTQYF. CDR3 in DNA: TGTGCCAGCAAGTACCTGTCGGGGGGATCCACAGATACGCAGTATTTT. The chain is built from TRBV12-3 or TRBV12-4 and TRBJ2-3, with 7 bases aligning to TRBD2. J lost 2 bases, V lost 7 bases, and 12 bases had no gene match. The CDR3 spans 16 residues.

This clonotype showed up just a few times. This chain joins TRBV2 and TRBJ2-7; 8 nucleotides line up with TRBD1. Germline trimming cut 9 bases from V and 3 bases from J; bases unmatched to any gene: 13. CDR3 length equals 15 residues. Germline V gene data show CDR1 as SNHLY and CDR2 as FYNNEI. The CDR3, as DNA: TGTGCCAGTACTACCTCGGGACAGGCCTTCTACGAGCAGTACTTC. Its translation: CASTTSGQAFYEQYF.

To note about this clonotype: Being one base from a much bigger clone, this may be a read error. This chain uses TRBV11-2 with TRBJ2-5, with unresolved D. CDR3 size: 14 residues. Trimming stripped 3 bases from V and 5 bases from J, with 13 bases between. In germline, CDR1 is SGHAT, CDR2 FQNNGV. This chain's CDR3 is CASSFARSRETQYF. CDR3 nucleotide sequence: TGTGCCAGCAGCTTTGCCAGGAGTCGTGAGACCCAGTACTTC.

This clonotype came up many times. The chain links TRBV6-1 to TRBJ1-2, with D hard to call. This CDR3 contains 16 residues. Germline V lookup: CDR1 MNHNS, CDR2 SASEGT. Between the trimmed V and J ends, which lost 3 bases and 7 bases, there was a span of 21 bases. CDR3 nucleotide sequence: TGTGCCAGCAGTGAGGAATATGCCGCAGGAATCCCTGGCTACACCTTC. Amino acids: CASSEEYAAGIPGYTF.

The chain combines TRBV12-3 or TRBV12-4 with TRBJ1-2; possibly TRBD1 for D (6 bases). The CDR3 contains 15 residues. V lost 6 bases and J 4 bases, leaving 18 bases between the germline ends. Here the CDR3 reads CASSIDRNRFYGYTF. The DNA of the CDR3 is TGTGCCAGCAGCATAGACAGGAACCGATTCTATGGCTACACCTTC.

Many counts were recorded for this clonotype. The chain couples TRBV5-1 to TRBJ2-4; no clear D gene. This CDR3 contains 14 residues. Germline V gives CDR1 SGHRS, CDR2 YFSETQ. Deletions cut 5 bases from V and 0 bases from J, with 9 bases between. The CDR3 nucleotides are TGCGCCAGCAGTTCCGGGTCAGCCAAAAACATTCAGTACTTC. Protein sequence: CASSSGSAKNIQYF.

The sample holds a few counts of this clonotype. The genes are TRBV11-2 and TRBJ2-1, with 7 bases fitting TRBD2. Germline CDR1 reads SGHAT; CDR2 reads FQNNGV. CDR3 length equals 16 residues. V shed 0 bases, J shed 4 bases, and the junction held 6 bases outside the gene matches. CDR3 loop: CASSLDRGLPYNEQFF. For the CDR3, the DNA is TGTGCCAGCAGCTTAGATCGGGGACTACCATACAATGAGCAGTTCTTC.

The chain is built from TRBV6-2 or TRBV6-3 and TRBJ2-4, with 10 bases aligning to TRBD2. Germline-derived CDR1 and CDR2 are MNHEY and SVGEGT. CDR3 length: 15 amino acids. Trimming at V came to 6 bases and at J to 8 bases, leaving 10 bases not matched to a gene. The CDR3 region is CASRGAGGPRDIQYF. In DNA, the CDR3 is TGTGCCAGCAGGGGAGCGGGAGGGCCGAGGGACATTCAGTACTTC.

This clonotype was picked up many times. The gene calls are TRBV5-1 and TRBJ2-5; TRBD2 might be the D (6 bases). V was clipped by 4 bases and J by 5 bases, with 15 bases between them. Per the germline V gene, CDR1 is SGHRS and CDR2 is YFSETQ. The CDR3 has 14 amino acids. The CDR3: CASSILTSTETQYF. The DNA for the CDR3 is TGCGCCAGCAGCATCCTGACTAGTACGGAGACCCAGTACTTC. Variable domain in full (rest from reference TRBV5-1 and TRBJ2-5): KAGVTQTPRYLIKTRGQQVTLSCSPISGHRSVSWYQQTPGQGLQFLFEYFSETQRNKGNFPGRFSGRQFSNSRSEMNVSTLELGDSALYLCASSILTSTETQYFGPGTRLLVL.

On this clonotype: A much more abundant neighbour one base away suggests this may be a read error. This chain joins TRBV20-1 and TRBJ2-1, with 9 bases identical to TRBD1. J lost 9 bases, V lost 5 bases, and 11 bases had no gene match. The CDR3 length is 14 residues. Germline V gene sequence: CDR1 DFQATT, CDR2 SNEGSKA (reference sequence). CDR3 sequence (DNA): TGCAGTGCTCAAACCGGGACAGGGTATCGTGAGCAGTTCTTC. Its protein product is CSAQTGTGYREQFF.

The chain is built from TRBV18 and TRBJ2-1, with 9 positions matching TRBD1. Germline trimming cut 2 bases from V and 8 bases from J; bases unmatched to any gene: 4. Germline CDR1 reads KGHSH; CDR2 reads LQKENI. There are 14 residues in the CDR3. CDR3 loop: CASSPTGGEDEQFF. For the CDR3, the DNA is TGTGCCAGCTCACCAACAGGGGGCGAGGATGAGCAGTTCTTC.

The rearrangement uses TRBV5-1 and TRBJ1-1, with D tentatively TRBD1 (5 bases). This CDR3 comprises 14 residues. The germline V gene has CDR1 SGHRS and CDR2 YFSETQ. V gave up 4 bases and J gave up 4 bases, with 14 bases separating them. The CDR3 spells CASSPGQLGTEAFF. Written as DNA, the CDR3 is TGCGCCAGCAGCCCCGGACAATTGGGCACTGAAGCTTTCTTT.

This clonotype appeared a few times. This sequence joins TRBV7-2 and TRBJ2-3, with 8 bases that match TRBD2. V shed 5 bases and J 2 bases; nucleotides not matched to a gene: 12. This CDR3 has 17 amino acids. The germline V gene has CDR1 SGHTA and CDR2 FQGNSA. CDR3 coding DNA: TGTGCCAGCAGCGCAACTAGCGGAGCCCTATTCACAGATACGCAGTATTTT. Protein product: CASSATSGALFTDTQYF.

About this clonotype itself: A single base separates this from a much larger clone, so it may be a read error. The chain joins TRBV7-3 to TRBJ2-4; D perhaps matches TRBD2 (5 bases). The germline V gene encodes CDR1 SGHTA and CDR2 FQGTGA. The CDR3 extends over 15 amino acids. The V end lost 1 base, the J end lost 13 bases, and 20 bases lay between the germline ends. The CDR3 nucleotides read TGTGCCAGCAGCTTAAAAGGAGGTCAGACCAATGAGCAGTACTTC. Its protein is CASSLKGGQTNEQYF.

In this sample, this clonotype turned up a few times. The J gene is TRBJ2-7, the V gene TRBV13, with D tentatively TRBD1 or TRBD2 (5 bases each). The CDR3 totals 13 residues. The V end lost 5 bases, the J end lost 9 bases, and 17 bases lay between the germline ends. Per germline, CDR1 PRHDT and CDR2 FYEKMQ (reference sequence). The CDR3 reads CASSRKTADWQYF. CDR3 DNA sequence: TGTGCCAGCAGCCGGAAGACAGCGGATTGGCAGTACTTC.

This clonotype appeared many times. CDR3: CASSSGGRGGYEKLFF. The CDR3 nucleotides are TGTGCCAGCAGCTCCGGAGGTCGGGGGGGGTATGAAAAACTGTTTTTT. The chain is built from TRBV5-5 and TRBJ1-4; D is possibly TRBD1 (5 bases). V dropped 3 bases and J dropped 6 bases, with 18 bases sitting between them. CDR1 SGHKS and CDR2 YYEKEE come from the germline V gene (reference sequence). The CDR3 length is 16 residues.

The chain employs TRBV5-6 and TRBJ2-3; the D gene is possibly TRBD2 (7 bases). The CDR3 has 14 amino acids. CDR1 and CDR2 (germline): SGHDT, YYEEEE. Between the trimmed V and J ends, which lost 4 bases and 5 bases, there was a span of 14 bases. CDR3 sequence reads: CASSTRGALDTQYF. Here the CDR3 DNA reads TGTGCCAGCAGCACCCGGGGGGCTTTAGATACGCAGTATTTT. Full variable domain (rest looked up from reference TRBV5-6 and TRBJ2-3): DAGVTQSPTHLIKTRGQQVTLRCSPKSGHDTVSWYQQALGQGPQFIFQYYEEEERQRGNFPDRFSGHQFPNYSSELNVNALLLGDSALYLCASSTRGALDTQYFGPGTRLTVL.

This clonotype was detected many times. The J gene is TRBJ1-2, the V gene TRBV12-3 or TRBV12-4; D is possibly TRBD1 (6 bases). V lost 6 bases and J 7 bases, leaving 15 bases between the germline ends. This CDR3 spans 13 amino acids. In DNA form, the CDR3 reads TGTGCCAGCAGCTCCAGAGGGGGTATTGGCTACACCTTC. It translates to CASSSRGGIGYTF.

This clonotype turned up a few times. A much larger clone sits a single nucleotide away, making a read error possible. The V call is TRBV29-1, the J call TRBJ1-2; a possible D gene is TRBD1 (5 bases). The CDR3 loop spans 12 amino acids. Germline CDR1 SQVTM, CDR2 ANQGSEA. The CDR3 protein is CSVGDENCGYTF. The CDR3 bases are TGCAGCGTTGGGGACGAAAACTGTGGCTACACCTTC.

This chain connects TRBV5-1 to TRBJ1-6; TRBD1 is a possible D gene (5 bases). Germline CDR1 reads SGHRS; CDR2 reads YFSETQ. This CDR3 has 16 amino acids. Trimming removed 0 bases at V and 9 bases at J, with 16 bases between. CDR3 region: CASSLVFQGMGSPLHF. The CDR3 DNA reads as TGCGCCAGCAGCTTGGTATTTCAGGGCATGGGTTCACCCCTCCACTTT. Looking up the rest from reference TRBV5-1 and TRBJ1-6 gives the full variable domain: KAGVTQTPRYLIKTRGQQVTLSCSPISGHRSVSWYQQTPGQGLQFLFEYFSETQRNKGNFPGRFSGRQFSNSRSEMNVSTLELGDSALYLCASSLVFQGMGSPLHFGNGTRLTVT.

In its sample, this clonotype was seen a few times. This chain joins TRBV7-8 and TRBJ2-7; D might be TRBD1 or TRBD2, each matching 6 bases. The CDR3 totals 15 residues. Trimming pared 5 bases from V and 3 bases from J, leaving 17 bases between. Germline values: CDR1 SGHVS, CDR2 FQNEAQ. CDR3 nucleotide sequence: TGTGCCAGCAGCAGACTAGACAGGAGTTACTACGAGCAGTACTTC. It specifies CASSRLDRSYYEQYF.

About this clonotype itself: At one end the junction does not follow the germline gene, possibly because of a read error. V and J are TRBV20-1 and TRBJ1-2; TRBD1 aligns across 7 bases. Germline loops: CDR1 DFQATT, CDR2 SNEGSKA (reference sequence). This CDR3 spans 12 amino acids. The CDR3 here is CSASMLGTGVVF. The CDR3 coding sequence is TGCAGTGCTTCTATGCTCGGAACAGGGGTGGTTTTC.